This TCR beta chain was sequenced in a study of technical replicates of blood from four donors. The assay was immunoSEQ multiplex PCR, and TCRdb's table has in-frame clones only and misses some. The table shows 45,000 to 60,000 clones, with 90% to 97% occurring only once. Germline CDR1 SNHLY, CDR2 FYNNEI. V was clipped by 8 bases and J by 0 bases, with 5 bases between them. This CDR3 is 11 amino acids long. Sequences were obtained from T cells isolated from PBMCs. This TCR was sampled from a human donor in good health. V usage is TRBV2 and J usage is TRBJ2-7; D gene ambiguous. CDR3 sequence (DNA): TGTGCCAGCGCTAGCTCCTACGAGCAGTACTTC. Encoded protein: CASASSYEQYF.